This note documents a single T cell receptor (beta chain) sequence. Its antigen remains unidentified. TCR beta VDJ combinations and CDR3 sequences were profiled from genomic DNA. One entry per CDR3 protein results from TCRdb running MiXCR on the reads. This sample yields 150,000 to 200,000 distinct CDR3 sequences, of which roughly 50% are seen a single time; 3% to 4% belongs to the top ten. The CDR3 consists of 15 residues. Germline CDR1 reads SGHTA; CDR2 reads FQGNSA. Trimming removed 5 bases from V and 4 bases from J; junction bases left unmatched: 10. This record belongs to a study of CD8+CD57+ T cells in acquired aplastic anemia. For the study at large: Mean DNA quantity obtained from sorted CD4+ and CD8+ cells was 3 to 3.5 ug. The study's findings and limits: CD8+ Simpson's diversity in patients was not significantly different from that in controls. Roughly 27 shared CD8+ CDR3s appeared highly expressed within patients' immunodominant clones.

The authors sequenced patients whose flow cytometry had shown CD8+CD57+ cell expansion. Severe acquired aplastic anemia was diagnosed in all patients. This TCR was recovered from a human donor with aplastic anemia. Material: sorted CD4+, CD8+, or CD8+CD57+ T cells (not recorded which) from PBMCs. V gene TRBV7-2 combines with J gene TRBJ1-2; the match to TRBD1 covers 7 bases. The CDR3 spells CASSENRGAGYGYTF. The CDR3, as DNA: TGTGCCAGCAGCGAAAACAGGGGCGCTGGCTATGGCTACACCTTC.